A selection of T cell receptor beta chains follows, all from one sample in a study of T cell responses to AZD1222 COVID-19 vaccine. The repertoire was sequenced with immunoSEQ multiplex PCR; TCRdb's copy has only in-frame clones and lacks some. This sample yields about 150,000 clones, of which about 90% are seen a single time; about 6.5% belongs to the top ten. The sequencing used peripheral blood, collected 28 days after the second AZD1222 dose. The receptors stem from an adult who received the AZD1222 COVID-19 vaccine. The CDR3 runs from the conserved cysteine through the conserved F or W. The D gene is left open where the match is weak.

j_call d_call v_call cdr3_aa
TRBJ2-2 TRBD2 TRBV7-9 CASSLSGGVNTGELFF
TRBJ1-2 . TRBV4-1 CASSRDEGFGYGYTF
TRBJ1-2 . TRBV18 CASSPRDGSLGYTF
TRBJ2-3 . TRBV5-5 CASRRDISTDTQYF
TRBJ1-2 TRBD1 TRBV15 CATSRDQGQAPYGYTF
TRBJ1-1 TRBD1 TRBV10-3 CAISARTGVTEAFF
TRBJ2-1 TRBD2 TRBV2 CARRRAGGAYEQFF
TRBJ2-7 . TRBV19 CASKGGDGNSYEQYF
TRBJ2-2 TRBD1 TRBV28 CASSFGTANTGELFF
TRBJ1-3 . TRBV6-5 CASSGTSGNTIYF
TRBJ2-5 . TRBV27 CASSLYGQETQYF
TRBJ2-1 TRBD2 TRBV6-1 CASSEATSPGDNEQFF
TRBJ1-6 . TRBV3-1/TRBV3-2 CASSHPEGNSPLHF
TRBJ1-5 TRBD1 TRBV2 CASIIDRAQGPQHF
TRBJ1-3 TRBD1 TRBV23-1 CASNWTGSGNTIYF
TRBJ2-3 . TRBV3-1/TRBV3-2 CASSQEGGLGADTQYF
TRBJ1-5 . TRBV18 CASSPPDQPQHF
TRBJ1-5 . TRBV20-1 CSASKDGLLVNQPQHF
TRBJ1-5 . TRBV6-5 CASSYGGGQPQHF
TRBJ2-7 TRBD2 TRBV4-1 CASSHPQRGNSYEQYF
TRBJ1-5 . TRBV28 CASSFSGRGGQPQHF
TRBJ2-1 . TRBV5-1 CASSLSWDEQFF
TRBJ2-3 . TRBV5-1 CASSFIPGATDTQYF
TRBJ1-6 . TRBV11-2 CASSLGPQGPNSPLHF
TRBJ2-5 . TRBV7-9 CASSLGPNPQETQYF
TRBJ2-3 TRBD2 TRBV6-1 CASSEWSSGGIDTQYF
TRBJ2-5 . TRBV3-1/TRBV3-2 CASSQLTGPQETQYF
TRBJ1-4 . TRBV7-9 CASSPTGTTNEKLFF
TRBJ2-7 . TRBV5-1 CASSQGAYEQYF
TRBJ2-7 . TRBV9 CASSVEVGSHEQYF
TRBJ2-1 TRBD2 TRBV28 CAMGRGNEQFF
TRBJ2-3 TRBD2 TRBV6-2/TRBV6-3 CASSYSLSLAGGDTQYF
TRBJ2-3 TRBD1 TRBV5-1 CASSQDRSSDTQYF
TRBJ1-6 . TRBV5-4 CASRPEPAGDSPLHF
TRBJ1-4 TRBD1 TRBV30 CAWSIFQGGKLFF
TRBJ1-1 . TRBV30 CAWGPNQGVRMNTEAFF
TRBJ2-1 . TRBV2 CASSRETIPNEQFF
TRBJ1-1 . TRBV27 CASSLFMNTEAFF
TRBJ1-1 . TRBV19 CASSIARQVTAFF
TRBJ2-1 . TRBV6-5 CASSWVPTVTYNEQFF
TRBJ1-3 . TRBV19 CASSTGLARAGNTIYF
TRBJ2-2 . TRBV28 CASISGGTGELFF
TRBJ2-1 TRBD2 TRBV28 CASMDLGRASGRNEQFF
TRBJ1-2 . TRBV15 CATRQMSAGGYTF
TRBJ1-2 . TRBV12-3/TRBV12-4 CASSLPGRGGYTF
TRBJ2-7 . TRBV2 CASRTQGTGEQYF
TRBJ1-4 . TRBV13 CASSFYSNNEKLFF
TRBJ2-3 TRBD1 TRBV6-4 CASSRGQITDTQYF
TRBJ2-4 . TRBV30 CAWRAGALRDIQYF
TRBJ2-7 . TRBV5-1 CASSEGQEGLEQYF
TRBJ1-2 . TRBV30 CAWSEAGRVYGYTF
TRBJ2-3 . TRBV3-1/TRBV3-2 CASSQDGGTDTQYF
TRBJ1-4 . TRBV19 CASSRVGQANEKLFF